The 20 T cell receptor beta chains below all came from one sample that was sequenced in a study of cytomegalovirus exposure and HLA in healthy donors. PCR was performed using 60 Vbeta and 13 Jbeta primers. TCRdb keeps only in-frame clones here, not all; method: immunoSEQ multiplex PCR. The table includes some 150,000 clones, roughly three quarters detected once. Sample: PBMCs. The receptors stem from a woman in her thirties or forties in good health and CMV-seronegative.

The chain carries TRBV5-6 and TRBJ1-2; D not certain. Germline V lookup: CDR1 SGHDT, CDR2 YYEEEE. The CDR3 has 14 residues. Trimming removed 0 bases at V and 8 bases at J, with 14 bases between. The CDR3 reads CASSLEAGYFGYTF. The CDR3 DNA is TGTGCCAGCAGCTTGGAGGCGGGATATTTCGGCTACACCTTC.

In DNA, the CDR3 is TGTGCCAGCAGCTTAAGACAGGGGATATCTAATGAAAAACTGTTTTTT. Amino acids: CASSLRQGISNEKLFF. The rearrangement joins TRBV7-2 to TRBJ1-4; 8 bases are a match to TRBD1. CDR3 length: 16 amino acids. Germline V gives CDR1 SGHTA, CDR2 FQGNSA. The trim removed 2 bases at V and 3 bases at J, leaving 5 bases unmatched.

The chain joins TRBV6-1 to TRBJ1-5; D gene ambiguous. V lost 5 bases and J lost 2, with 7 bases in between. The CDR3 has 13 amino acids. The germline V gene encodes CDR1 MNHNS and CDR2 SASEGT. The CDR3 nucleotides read TGTGCCAGCAGTTGGGGAGGCAATCAGCCCCAGCATTTT. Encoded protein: CASSWGGNQPQHF.

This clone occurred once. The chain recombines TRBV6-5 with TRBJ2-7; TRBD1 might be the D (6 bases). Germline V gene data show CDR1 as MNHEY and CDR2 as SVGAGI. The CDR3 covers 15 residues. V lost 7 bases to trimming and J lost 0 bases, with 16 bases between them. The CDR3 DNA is TGTGCCAGCACCTCGGACAGCGCGAGCTCCTACGAGCAGTACTTC. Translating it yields CASTSDSASSYEQYF.

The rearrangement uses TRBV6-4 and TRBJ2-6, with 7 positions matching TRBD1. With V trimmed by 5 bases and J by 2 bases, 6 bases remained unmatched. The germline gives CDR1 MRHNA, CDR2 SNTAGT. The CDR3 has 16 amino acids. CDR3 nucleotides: TGTGCCAGCAGTTCGATTACAGGGGCTGGGGCCAACGTCCTGACTTTC. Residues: CASSSITGAGANVLTF.

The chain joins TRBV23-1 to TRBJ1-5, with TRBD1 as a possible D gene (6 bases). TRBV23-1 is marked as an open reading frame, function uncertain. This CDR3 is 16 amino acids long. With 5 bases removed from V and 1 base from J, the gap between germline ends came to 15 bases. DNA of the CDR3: TGCGCCAGCAGTACTGACGGCAGGGGAAGCAATCAGCCCCAGCATTTT. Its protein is CASSTDGRGSNQPQHF.

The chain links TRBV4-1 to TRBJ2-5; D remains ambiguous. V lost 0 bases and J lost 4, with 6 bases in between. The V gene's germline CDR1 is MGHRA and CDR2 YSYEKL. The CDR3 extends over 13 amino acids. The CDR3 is CASSQDLRETQYF. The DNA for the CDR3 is TGCGCCAGCAGCCAAGATTTGAGAGAGACCCAGTACTTC.

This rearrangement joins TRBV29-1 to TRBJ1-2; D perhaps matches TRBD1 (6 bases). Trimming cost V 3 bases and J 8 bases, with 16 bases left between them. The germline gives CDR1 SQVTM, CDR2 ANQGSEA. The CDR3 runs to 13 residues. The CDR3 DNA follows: TGCAGCGTTGATCCACAGGGATCTGGAGGCTACACCTTC. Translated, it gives CSVDPQGSGGYTF.

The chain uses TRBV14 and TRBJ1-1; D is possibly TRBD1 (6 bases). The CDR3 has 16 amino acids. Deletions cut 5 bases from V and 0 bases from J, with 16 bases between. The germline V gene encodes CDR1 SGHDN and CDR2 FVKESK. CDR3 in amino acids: CASSAHRGLMNTEAFF. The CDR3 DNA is TGTGCCAGCAGCGCTCATAGGGGGTTGATGAACACTGAAGCTTTCTTT.

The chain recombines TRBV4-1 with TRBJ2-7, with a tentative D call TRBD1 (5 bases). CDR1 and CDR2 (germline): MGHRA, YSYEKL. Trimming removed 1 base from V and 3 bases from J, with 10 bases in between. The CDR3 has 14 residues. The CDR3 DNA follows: TGCGCCAGCAGCCAAGGCTACGGACACTACGAGCAGTACTTC. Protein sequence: CASSQGYGHYEQYF.

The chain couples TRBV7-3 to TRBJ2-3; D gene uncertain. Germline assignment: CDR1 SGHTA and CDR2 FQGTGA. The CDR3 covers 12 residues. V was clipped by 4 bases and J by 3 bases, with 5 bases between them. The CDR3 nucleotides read TGTGCCAGCAGCTCGACTACAGATACGCAGTATTTT. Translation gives CASSSTTDTQYF.

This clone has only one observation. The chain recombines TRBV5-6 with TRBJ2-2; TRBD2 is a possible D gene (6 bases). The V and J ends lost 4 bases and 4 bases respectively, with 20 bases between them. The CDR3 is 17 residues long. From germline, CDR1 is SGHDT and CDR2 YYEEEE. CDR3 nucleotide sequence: TGTGCCAGCAGCCTGGGGCGGGGCTTGCGAGGCACCGGGGAGCTGTTTTTT. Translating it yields CASSLGRGLRGTGELFF.

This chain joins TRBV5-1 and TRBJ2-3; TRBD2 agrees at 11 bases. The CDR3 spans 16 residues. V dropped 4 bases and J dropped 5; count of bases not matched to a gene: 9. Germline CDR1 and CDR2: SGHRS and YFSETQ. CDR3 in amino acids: CASSPTSGVGLDTQYF. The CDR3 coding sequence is TGCGCCAGCAGCCCGACTAGCGGGGTGGGTCTAGATACGCAGTATTTT.

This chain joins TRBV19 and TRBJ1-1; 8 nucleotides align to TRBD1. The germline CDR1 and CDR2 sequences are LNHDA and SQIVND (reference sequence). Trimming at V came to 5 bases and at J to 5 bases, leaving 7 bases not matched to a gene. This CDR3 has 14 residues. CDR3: CASSVDRGGTEAFF. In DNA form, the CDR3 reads TGTGCCAGTAGTGTCGACAGGGGTGGGACTGAAGCTTTCTTT.

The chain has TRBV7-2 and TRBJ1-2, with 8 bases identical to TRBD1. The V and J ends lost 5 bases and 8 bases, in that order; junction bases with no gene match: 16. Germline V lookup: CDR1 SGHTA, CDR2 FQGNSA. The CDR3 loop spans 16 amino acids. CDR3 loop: CASSPQAAGGAKGYTF. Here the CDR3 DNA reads TGTGCCAGCAGCCCCCAGGCGGCAGGGGGCGCGAAGGGCTACACCTTC.

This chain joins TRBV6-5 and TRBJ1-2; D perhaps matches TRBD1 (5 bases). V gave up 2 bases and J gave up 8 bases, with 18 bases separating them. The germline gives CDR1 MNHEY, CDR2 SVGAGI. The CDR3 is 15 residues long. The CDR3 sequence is CASSYKTGGIEGYTF. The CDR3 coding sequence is TGTGCCAGCAGTTACAAGACGGGGGGAATTGAAGGCTACACCTTC.

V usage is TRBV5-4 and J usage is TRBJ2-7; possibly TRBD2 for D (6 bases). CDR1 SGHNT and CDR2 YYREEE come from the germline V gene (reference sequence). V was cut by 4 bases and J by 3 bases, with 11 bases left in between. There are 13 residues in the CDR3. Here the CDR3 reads CASSRLGNYEQYF. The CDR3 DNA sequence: TGTGCCAGCAGCCGACTAGGTAACTACGAGCAGTACTTC.

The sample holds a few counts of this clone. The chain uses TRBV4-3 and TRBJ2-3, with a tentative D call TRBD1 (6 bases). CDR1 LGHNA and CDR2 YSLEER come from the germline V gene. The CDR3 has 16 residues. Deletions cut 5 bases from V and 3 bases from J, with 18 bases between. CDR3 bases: TGCGCCAGCAGCTATGACAGGTCGTTCGGGACAGATACGCAGTATTTT. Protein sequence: CASSYDRSFGTDTQYF.

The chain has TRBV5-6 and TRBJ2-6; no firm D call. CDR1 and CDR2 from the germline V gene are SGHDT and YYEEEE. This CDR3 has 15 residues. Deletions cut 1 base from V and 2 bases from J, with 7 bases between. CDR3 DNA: TGTGCCAGCAGCTTGTTTTTAACTGGGGCCAACGTCCTGACTTTC. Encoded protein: CASSLFLTGANVLTF.

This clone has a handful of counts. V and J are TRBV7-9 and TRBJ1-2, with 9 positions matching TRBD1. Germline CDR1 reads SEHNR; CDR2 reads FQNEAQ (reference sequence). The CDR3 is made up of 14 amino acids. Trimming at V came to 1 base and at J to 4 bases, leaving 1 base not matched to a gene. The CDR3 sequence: CASSLETGGYGYTF. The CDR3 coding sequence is TGTGCCAGCAGCTTAGAGACAGGGGGCTATGGCTACACCTTC.